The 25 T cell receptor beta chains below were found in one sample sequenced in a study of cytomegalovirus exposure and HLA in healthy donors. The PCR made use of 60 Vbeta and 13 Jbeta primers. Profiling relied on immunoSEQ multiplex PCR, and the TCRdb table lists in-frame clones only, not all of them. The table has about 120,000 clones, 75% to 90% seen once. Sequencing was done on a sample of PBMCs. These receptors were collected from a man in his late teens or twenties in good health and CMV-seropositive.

The CDR3 DNA reads TGTGCCAGCAGTTACTCGGGAGGAGCTGAAGCTTTCTTT. As protein: CASSYSGGAEAFF. The gene calls are TRBV6-6 and TRBJ1-1; D gene ambiguous. V was shortened by 0 bases and J by 6 bases, with 8 bases between the two germline ends. The CDR3 has 13 amino acids. CDR1 and CDR2 from the germline V gene are MNHNY and SVGAGI (reference sequence).

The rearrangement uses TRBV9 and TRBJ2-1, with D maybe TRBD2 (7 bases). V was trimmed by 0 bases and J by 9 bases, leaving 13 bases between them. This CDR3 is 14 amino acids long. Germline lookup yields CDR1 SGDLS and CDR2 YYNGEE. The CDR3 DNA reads TGTGCCAGCAGCGTAGAGGGGGGGCCGGGTGAGCAGTTCTTC. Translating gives CASSVEGGPGEQFF.

CDR3 DNA: TGCAGCGTTGAAAGGGCAGGGGAGAGGAACACTGAAGCTTTCTTT. Encoded protein: CSVERAGERNTEAFF. This chain uses TRBV29-1 with TRBJ1-1; a weak D match, TRBD1 (6 bases). Trimming shortened V by 2 bases and J by 1 base, and 14 bases separated the two germline ends. The CDR3 is made up of 15 amino acids. Germline values: CDR1 SQVTM, CDR2 ANQGSEA. Full variable domain (remainder filled in from reference TRBV29-1 and TRBJ1-1): SAVISQKPSRDICQRGTSLTIQCQVDSQVTMMFWYRQQPGQSLTLIATANQGSEATYESGFVIDKFPISRPNLTFSTLTVSNMSPEDSSIYLCSVERAGERNTEAFFGQGTRLTVV.

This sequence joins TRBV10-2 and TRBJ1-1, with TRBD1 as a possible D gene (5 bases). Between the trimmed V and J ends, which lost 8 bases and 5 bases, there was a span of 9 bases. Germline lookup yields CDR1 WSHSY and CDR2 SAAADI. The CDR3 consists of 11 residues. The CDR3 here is CASRGGTEAFF. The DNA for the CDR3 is TGCGCCAGCCGGGGGGGGACTGAAGCTTTCTTT.

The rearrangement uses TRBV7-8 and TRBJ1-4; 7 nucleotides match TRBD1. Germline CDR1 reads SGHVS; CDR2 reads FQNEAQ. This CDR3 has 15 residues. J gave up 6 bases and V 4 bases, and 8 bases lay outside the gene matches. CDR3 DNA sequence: TGTGCCAGCAGCTCCACGGGACAGACCTATGAAAAACTGTTTTTT. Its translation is CASSSTGQTYEKLFF.

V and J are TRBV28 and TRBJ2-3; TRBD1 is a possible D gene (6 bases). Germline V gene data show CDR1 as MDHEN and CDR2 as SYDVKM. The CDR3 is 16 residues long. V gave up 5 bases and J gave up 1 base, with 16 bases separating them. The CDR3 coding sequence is TGTGCCAGCAGTCTCGGACAGTCTAGTGGCACAGATACGCAGTATTTT. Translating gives CASSLGQSSGTDTQYF. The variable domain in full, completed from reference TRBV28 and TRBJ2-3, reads DVKVTQSSRYLVKRTGEKVFLECVQDMDHENMFWYRQDPGLGLRLIYFSYDVKMKEKGDIPEGYSVSREKKERFSLILESASTNQTSMYLCASSLGQSSGTDTQYFGPGTRLTVL.

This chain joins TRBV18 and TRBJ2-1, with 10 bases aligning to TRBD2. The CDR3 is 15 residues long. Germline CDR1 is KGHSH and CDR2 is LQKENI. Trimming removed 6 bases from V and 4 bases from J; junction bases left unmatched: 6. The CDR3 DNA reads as TGTGCCAGCTCGCAGCGGGGGGGCCGGTACAATGAGCAGTTCTTC. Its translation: CASSQRGGRYNEQFF.

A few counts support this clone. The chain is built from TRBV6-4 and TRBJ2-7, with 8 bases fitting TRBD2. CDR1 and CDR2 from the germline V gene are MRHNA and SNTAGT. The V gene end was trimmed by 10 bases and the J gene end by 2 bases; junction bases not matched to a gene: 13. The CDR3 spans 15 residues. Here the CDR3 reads CATYRRRGVAYEQYF. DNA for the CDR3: TGTGCCACCTACCGTAGGCGGGGGGTTGCCTACGAGCAGTACTTC.

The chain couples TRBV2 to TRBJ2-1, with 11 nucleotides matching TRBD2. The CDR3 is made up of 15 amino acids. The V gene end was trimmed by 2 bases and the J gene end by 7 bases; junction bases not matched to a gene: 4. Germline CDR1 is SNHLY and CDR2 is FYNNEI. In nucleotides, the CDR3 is TGTGCCAGCAGTGAAACCGGGACTAGCGGAAATGAGCAGTTCTTC. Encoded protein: CASSETGTSGNEQFF.

CDR3 sequence reads: CASSRGQGAGQPQHF. In DNA, the CDR3 is TGTGCCAGCTCACGGGGACAGGGGGCTGGTCAGCCCCAGCATTTT. The chain has TRBV18 and TRBJ1-5, with TRBD1 matching 12 bases. The V and J ends lost 4 bases and 6 bases, in that order; junction bases with no gene match: 4. Germline V gene data show CDR1 as KGHSH and CDR2 as LQKENI. This CDR3 region has 15 residues.

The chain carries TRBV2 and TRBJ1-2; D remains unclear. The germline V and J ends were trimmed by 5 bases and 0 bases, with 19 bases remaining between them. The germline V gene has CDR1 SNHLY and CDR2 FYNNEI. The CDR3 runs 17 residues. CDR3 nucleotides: TGTGCCAGCAGTCCAGCCAAGGATGAGCGTTCTAACTATGGCTACACCTTC. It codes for CASSPAKDERSNYGYTF.

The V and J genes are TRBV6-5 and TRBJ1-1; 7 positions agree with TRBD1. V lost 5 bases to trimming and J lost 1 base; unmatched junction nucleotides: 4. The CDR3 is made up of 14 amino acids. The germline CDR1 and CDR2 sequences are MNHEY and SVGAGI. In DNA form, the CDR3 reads TGTGCCAGCAGTGAAGGGACAGAGAACACTGAAGCTTTCTTT. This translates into CASSEGTENTEAFF.

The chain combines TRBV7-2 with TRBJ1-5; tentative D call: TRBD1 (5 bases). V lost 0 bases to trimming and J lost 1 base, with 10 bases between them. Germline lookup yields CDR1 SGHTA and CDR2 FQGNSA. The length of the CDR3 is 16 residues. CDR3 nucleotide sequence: TGTGCCAGCAGCTTAGCTGCGGGGCTCAGCAATCAGCCCCAGCATTTT. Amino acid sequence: CASSLAAGLSNQPQHF.

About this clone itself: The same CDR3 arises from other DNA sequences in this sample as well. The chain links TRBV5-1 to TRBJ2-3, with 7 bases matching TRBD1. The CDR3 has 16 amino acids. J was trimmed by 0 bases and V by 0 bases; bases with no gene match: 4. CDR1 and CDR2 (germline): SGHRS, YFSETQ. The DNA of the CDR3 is TGCGCCAGCAGCTTGGGACAGGGTACTAGCACAGATACGCAGTATTTT. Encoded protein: CASSLGQGTSTDTQYF.

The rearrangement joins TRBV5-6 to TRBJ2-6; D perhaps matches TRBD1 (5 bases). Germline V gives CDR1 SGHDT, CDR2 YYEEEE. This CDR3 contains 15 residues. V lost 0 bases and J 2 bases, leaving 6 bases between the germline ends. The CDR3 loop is CASSLEGAGANVLTF. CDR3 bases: TGTGCCAGCAGCTTGGAAGGGGCTGGGGCCAACGTCCTGACTTTC.

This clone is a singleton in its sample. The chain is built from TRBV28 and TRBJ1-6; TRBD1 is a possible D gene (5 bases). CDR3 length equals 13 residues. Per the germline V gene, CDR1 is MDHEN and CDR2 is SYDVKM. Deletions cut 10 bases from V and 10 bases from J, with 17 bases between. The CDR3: CAITGGPGSPLHF. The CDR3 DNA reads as TGTGCCATCACGGGAGGGCCAGGGTCACCCCTCCACTTT.

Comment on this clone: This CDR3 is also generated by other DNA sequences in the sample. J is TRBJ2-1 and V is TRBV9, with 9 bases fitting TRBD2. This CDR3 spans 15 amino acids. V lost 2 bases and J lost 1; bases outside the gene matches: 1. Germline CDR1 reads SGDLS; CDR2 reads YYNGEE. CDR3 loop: CASSVSGGSYNEQFF. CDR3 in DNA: TGTGCCAGCAGCGTGAGCGGGGGGTCCTACAATGAGCAGTTCTTC.

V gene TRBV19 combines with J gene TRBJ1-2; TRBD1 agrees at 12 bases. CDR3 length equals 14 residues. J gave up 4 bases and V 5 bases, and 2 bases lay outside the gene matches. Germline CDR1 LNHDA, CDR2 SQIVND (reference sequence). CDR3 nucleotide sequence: TGTGCCAGTAGTGGGACAGGGGGCCTCTATGGCTACACCTTC. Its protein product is CASSGTGGLYGYTF.

In DNA, the CDR3 is TGTGCCAGCAGTGAACTTGGGACTAGCGGGGTCACAGATACGCAGTATTTT. The encoded protein is CASSELGTSGVTDTQYF. This chain links TRBV2 with TRBJ2-3, with 13 positions matching TRBD2. V was clipped by 2 bases and J by 2 bases; unmatched bases: 4. This CDR3 has 17 amino acids. CDR1 and CDR2 (germline): SNHLY, FYNNEI. Combining the CDR3 with reference TRBV2 and TRBJ2-3 gives the whole variable domain EPEVTQTPSHQVTQMGQEVILRCVPISNHLYFYWYRQILGQKVEFLVSFYNNEISEKSEIFDDQFSVERPDGSNFTLKIRSTKLEDSAMYFCASSELGTSGVTDTQYFGPGTRLTVL.

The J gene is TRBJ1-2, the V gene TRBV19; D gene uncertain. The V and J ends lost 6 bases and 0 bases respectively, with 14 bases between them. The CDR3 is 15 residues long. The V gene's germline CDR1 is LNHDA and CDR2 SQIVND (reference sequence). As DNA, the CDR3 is TGTGCCAGTAGCAGACGGCAGGTTTCTAACTATGGCTACACCTTC. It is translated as CASSRRQVSNYGYTF.

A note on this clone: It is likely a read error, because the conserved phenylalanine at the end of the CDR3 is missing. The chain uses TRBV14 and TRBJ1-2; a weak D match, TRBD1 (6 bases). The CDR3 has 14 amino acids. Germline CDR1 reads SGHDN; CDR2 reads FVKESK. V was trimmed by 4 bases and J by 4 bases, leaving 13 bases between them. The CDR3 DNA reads TGTGCCAGCAGCCCCGGGACATTGCCCTATGGCTACACCCTC. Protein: CASSPGTLPYGYTL.

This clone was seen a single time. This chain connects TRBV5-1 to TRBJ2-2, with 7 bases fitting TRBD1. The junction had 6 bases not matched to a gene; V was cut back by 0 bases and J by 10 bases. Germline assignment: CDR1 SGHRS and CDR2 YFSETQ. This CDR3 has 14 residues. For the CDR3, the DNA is TGCGCCAGCAGCTTGGACAGGGGTGGCGAGGAGCTGTTTTTT. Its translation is CASSLDRGGEELFF.

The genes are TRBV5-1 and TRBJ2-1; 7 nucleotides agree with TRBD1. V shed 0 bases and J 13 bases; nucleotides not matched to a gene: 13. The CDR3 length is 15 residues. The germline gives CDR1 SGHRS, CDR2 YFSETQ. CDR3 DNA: TGCGCCAGCAGCTTGGAAACGGGACAGCCATTAGTCCAGTTCTTC. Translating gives CASSLETGQPLVQFF.

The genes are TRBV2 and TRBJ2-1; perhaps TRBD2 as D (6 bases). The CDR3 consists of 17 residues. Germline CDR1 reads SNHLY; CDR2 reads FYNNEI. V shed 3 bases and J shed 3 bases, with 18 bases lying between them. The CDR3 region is CASSDRGTPRNYNEQFF. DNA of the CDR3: TGTGCCAGCAGTGATCGTGGGACTCCCCGCAACTACAATGAGCAGTTCTTC.

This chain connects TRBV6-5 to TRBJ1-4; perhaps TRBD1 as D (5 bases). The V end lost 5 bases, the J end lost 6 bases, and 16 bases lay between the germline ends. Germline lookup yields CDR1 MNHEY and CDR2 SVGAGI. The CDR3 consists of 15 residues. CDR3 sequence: CASSPNAGSYEKLFF. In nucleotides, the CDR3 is TGTGCCAGCAGTCCCAACGCAGGGTCGTATGAAAAACTGTTTTTT.